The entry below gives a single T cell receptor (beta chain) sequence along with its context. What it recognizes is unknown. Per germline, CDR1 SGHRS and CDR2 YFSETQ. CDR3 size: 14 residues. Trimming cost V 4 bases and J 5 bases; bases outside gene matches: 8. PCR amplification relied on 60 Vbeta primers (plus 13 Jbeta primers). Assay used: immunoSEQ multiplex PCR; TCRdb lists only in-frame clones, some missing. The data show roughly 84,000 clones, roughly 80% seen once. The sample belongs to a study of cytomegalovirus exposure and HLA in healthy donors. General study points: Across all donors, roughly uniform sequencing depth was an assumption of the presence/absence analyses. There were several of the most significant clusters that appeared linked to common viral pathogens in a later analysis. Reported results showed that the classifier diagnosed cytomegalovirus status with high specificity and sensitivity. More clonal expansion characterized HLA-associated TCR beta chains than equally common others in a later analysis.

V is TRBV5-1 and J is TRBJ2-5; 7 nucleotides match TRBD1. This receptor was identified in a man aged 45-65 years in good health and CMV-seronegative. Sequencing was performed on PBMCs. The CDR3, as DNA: TGCGCCAGCAGCCCCGGGACAGTCCGGGAGACCCAGTACTTC. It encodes CASSPGTVRETQYF. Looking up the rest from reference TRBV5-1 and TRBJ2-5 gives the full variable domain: KAGVTQTPRYLIKTRGQQVTLSCSPISGHRSVSWYQQTPGQGLQFLFEYFSETQRNKGNFPGRFSGRQFSNSRSEMNVSTLELGDSALYLCASSPGTVRETQYFGPGTRLLVL.